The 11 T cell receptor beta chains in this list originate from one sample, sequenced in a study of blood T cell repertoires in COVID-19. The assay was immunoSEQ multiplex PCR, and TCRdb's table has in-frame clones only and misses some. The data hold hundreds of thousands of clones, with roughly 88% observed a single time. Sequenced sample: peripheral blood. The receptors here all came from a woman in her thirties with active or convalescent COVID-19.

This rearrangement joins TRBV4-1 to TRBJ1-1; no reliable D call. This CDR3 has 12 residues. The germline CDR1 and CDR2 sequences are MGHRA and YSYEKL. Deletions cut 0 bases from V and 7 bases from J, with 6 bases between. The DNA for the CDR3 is TGCGCCAGCAGCCAAGATGCGATTGAAGCTTTCTTT. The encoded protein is CASSQDAIEAFF.

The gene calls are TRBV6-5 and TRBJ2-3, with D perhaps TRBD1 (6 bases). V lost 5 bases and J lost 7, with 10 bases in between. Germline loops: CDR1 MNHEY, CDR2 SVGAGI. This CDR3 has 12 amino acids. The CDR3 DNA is TGTGCCAGCAGTCTGGGGGCCTATACGCAGTATTTT. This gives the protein CASSLGAYTQYF.

The chain's CDR3 is CASSSGQRFYGYTF. Here the CDR3 DNA reads TGTGCCAGCAGCTCCGGACAGCGCTTCTATGGCTACACCTTC. The chain employs TRBV5-8 and TRBJ1-2; maybe TRBD1 (6 bases). This CDR3 contains 14 residues. CDR1 and CDR2 (germline): SGHTS, YDEGEE. V was trimmed by 3 bases and J by 4 bases, leaving 13 bases between them.

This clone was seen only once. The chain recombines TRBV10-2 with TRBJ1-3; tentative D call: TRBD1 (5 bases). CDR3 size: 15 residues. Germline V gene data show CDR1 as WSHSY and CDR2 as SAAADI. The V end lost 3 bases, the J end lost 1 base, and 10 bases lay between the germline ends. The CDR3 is CASSDRGNSGNTIYF. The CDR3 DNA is TGCGCCAGCAGTGATCGGGGGAATTCTGGAAACACCATATATTTT.

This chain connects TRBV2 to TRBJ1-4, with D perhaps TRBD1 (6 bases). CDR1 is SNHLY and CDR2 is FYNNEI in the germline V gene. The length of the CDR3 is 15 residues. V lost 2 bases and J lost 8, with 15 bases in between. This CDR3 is CASSEKQGLREKLFF. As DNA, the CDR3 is TGTGCCAGCAGTGAAAAGCAGGGGCTGAGGGAAAAACTGTTTTTT.

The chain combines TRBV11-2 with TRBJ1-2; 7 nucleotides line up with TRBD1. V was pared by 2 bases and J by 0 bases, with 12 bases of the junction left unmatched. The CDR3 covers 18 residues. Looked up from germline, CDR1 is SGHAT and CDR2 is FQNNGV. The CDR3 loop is CASSLSWGGRGANYGYTF. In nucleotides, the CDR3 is TGTGCCAGCAGCTTAAGCTGGGGCGGCAGGGGGGCTAACTATGGCTACACCTTC.

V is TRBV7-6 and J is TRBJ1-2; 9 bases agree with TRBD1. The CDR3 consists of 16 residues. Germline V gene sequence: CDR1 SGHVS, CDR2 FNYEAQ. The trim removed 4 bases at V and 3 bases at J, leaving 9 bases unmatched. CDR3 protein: CASSYRTGAVDYGYTF. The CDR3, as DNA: TGTGCCAGCAGCTACCGGACAGGGGCTGTGGACTATGGCTACACCTTC. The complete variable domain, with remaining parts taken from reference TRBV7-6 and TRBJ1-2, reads GAGVSQSPRYKVTKRGQDVALRCDPISGHVSLYWYRQALGQGPEFLTYFNYEAQQDKSGLPNDRFSAERPEGSISTLTIQRTEQRDSAMYRCASSYRTGAVDYGYTFGSGTRLTVV.

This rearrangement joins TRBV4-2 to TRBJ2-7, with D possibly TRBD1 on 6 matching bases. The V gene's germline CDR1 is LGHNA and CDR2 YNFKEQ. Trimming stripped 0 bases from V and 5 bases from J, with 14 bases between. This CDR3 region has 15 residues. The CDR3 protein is CASSQEGQGIDEQYF. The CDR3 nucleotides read TGTGCCAGCAGCCAAGAGGGGCAGGGGATTGACGAGCAGTACTTC.

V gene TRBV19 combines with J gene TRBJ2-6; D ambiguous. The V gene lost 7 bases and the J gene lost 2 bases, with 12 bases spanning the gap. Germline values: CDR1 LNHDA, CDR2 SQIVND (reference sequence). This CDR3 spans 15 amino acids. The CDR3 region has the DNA TGTGCCAGTACCCGGAGATTTGCTGGGGCCAACGTCCTGACTTTC. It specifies CASTRRFAGANVLTF. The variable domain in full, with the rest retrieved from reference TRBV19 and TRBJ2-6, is DGGITQSPKYLFRKEGQNVTLSCEQNLNHDAMYWYRQDPGQGLRLIYYSQIVNDFQKGDIAEGYSVSREKKESFPLTVTSAQKNPTAFYLCASTRRFAGANVLTFGAGSRLTVL.

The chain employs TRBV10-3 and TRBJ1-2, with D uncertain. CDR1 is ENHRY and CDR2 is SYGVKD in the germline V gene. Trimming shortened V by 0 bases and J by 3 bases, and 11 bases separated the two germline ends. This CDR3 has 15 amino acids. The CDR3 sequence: CAISESSGIDYGYTF. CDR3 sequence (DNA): TGTGCCATCAGTGAGTCGTCCGGGATTGACTATGGCTACACCTTC.

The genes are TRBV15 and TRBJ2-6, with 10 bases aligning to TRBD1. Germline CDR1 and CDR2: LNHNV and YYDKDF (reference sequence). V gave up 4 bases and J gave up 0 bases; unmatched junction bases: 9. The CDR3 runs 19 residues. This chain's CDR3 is CATSTEPGQGFSGANVLTF. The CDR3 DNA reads TGTGCCACCAGCACCGAACCGGGACAGGGGTTCTCTGGGGCCAACGTCCTGACTTTC.